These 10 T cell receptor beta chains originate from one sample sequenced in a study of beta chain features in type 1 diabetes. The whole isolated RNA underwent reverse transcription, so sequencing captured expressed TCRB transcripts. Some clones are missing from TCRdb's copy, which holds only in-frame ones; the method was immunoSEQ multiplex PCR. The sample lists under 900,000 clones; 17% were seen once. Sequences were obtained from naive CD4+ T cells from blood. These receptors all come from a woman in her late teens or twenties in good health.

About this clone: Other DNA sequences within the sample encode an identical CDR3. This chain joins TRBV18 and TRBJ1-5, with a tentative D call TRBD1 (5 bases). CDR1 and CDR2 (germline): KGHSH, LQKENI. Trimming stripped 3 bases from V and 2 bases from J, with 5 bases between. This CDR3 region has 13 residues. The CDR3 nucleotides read TGTGCCAGCTCACCGGGGCGCAATCAGCCCCAGCATTTT. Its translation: CASSPGRNQPQHF.

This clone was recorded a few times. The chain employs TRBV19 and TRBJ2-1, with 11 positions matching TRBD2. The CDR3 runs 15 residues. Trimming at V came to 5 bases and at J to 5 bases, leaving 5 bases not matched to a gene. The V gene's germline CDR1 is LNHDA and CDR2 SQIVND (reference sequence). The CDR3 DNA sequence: TGTGCCAGTAGTCGGACTAGCGGGTTTGACAATGAGCAGTTCTTC. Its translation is CASSRTSGFDNEQFF.

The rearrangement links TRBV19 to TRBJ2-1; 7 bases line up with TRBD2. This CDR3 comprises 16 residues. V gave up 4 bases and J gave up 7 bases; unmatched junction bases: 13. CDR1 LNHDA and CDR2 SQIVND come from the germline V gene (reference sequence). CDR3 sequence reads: CASSSLFGAGNNEQFF. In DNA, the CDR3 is TGTGCCAGTAGTAGCCTCTTTGGAGCGGGGAATAATGAGCAGTTCTTC.

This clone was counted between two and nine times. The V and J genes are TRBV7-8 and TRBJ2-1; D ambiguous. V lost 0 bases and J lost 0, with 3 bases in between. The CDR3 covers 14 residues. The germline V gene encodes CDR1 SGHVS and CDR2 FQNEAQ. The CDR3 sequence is CASSLAVSYNEQFF. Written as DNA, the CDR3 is TGTGCCAGCAGCTTAGCAGTCTCCTACAATGAGCAGTTCTTC.

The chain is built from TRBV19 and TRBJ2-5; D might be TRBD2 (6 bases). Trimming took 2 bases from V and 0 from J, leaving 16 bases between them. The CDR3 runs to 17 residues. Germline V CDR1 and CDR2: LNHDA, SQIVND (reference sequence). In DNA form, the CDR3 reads TGTGCCAGTAGTATAATGGGAGCGGGCCCATACCAAGAGACCCAGTACTTC. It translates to CASSIMGAGPYQETQYF.

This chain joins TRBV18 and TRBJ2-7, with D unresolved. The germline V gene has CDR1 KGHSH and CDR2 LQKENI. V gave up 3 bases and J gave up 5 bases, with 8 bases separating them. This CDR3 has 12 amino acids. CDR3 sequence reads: CASSPTEHEQYF. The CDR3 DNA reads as TGTGCCAGCTCACCGACGGAACACGAGCAGTACTTC.

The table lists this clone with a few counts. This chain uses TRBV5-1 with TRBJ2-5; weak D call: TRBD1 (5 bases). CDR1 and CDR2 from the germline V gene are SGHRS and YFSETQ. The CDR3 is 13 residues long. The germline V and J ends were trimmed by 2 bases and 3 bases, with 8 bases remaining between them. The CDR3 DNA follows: TGCGCCAGCAGCTTTTCAGGGAAAGAGACCCAGTACTTC. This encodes CASSFSGKETQYF. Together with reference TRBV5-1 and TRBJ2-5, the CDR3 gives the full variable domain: KAGVTQTPRYLIKTRGQQVTLSCSPISGHRSVSWYQQTPGQGLQFLFEYFSETQRNKGNFPGRFSGRQFSNSRSEMNVSTLELGDSALYLCASSFSGKETQYFGPGTRLLVL.

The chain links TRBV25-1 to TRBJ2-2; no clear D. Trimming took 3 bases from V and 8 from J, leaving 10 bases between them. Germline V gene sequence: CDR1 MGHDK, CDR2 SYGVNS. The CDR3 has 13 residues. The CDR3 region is CASSDLESGELFF. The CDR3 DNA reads TGTGCCAGCAGTGACTTGGAGTCGGGGGAGCTGTTTTTT.

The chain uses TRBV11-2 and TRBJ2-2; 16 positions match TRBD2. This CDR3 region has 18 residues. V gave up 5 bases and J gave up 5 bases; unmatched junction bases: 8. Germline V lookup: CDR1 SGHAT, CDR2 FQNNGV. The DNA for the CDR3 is TGTGCCAGCAGCGCTCCGGGACTAGCGGGAGGGCGAACCGGGGAGCTGTTTTTT. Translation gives CASSAPGLAGGRTGELFF.

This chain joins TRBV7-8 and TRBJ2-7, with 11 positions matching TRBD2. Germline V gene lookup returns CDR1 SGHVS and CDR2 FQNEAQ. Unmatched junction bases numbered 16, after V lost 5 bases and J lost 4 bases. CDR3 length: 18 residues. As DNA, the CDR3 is TGTGCCAGCAGCCCCACGCGACCCGGGACTAGCGGATTTTACGAGCAGTACTTC. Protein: CASSPTRPGTSGFYEQYF.